Listed below are T cell receptor beta chains from one sample, sequenced in a study of response to subunit inactivated influenza vaccine. TCRdb re-called the RT-PCR reads through MiXCR, storing one row per CDR3 protein. The data contain just over 300,000 distinct CDR3 sequences, about 20% of them seen just once; the ten biggest clones take up around a tenth. The sequenced sample was PBMCs from blood, obtained about 20 months after vaccination. The receptors here all came from a man between 50 and 70 years old who received an inactivated influenza vaccine. Both conserved end residues are part of each CDR3. Fields, in order: J gene, V gene, D gene, clone size, CDR3 DNA, CDR3 protein. The D gene is left open where the match is weak. Expanded clones get a size class; other rows say once, few or many, or leave the size out.

TRBJ2-1 TRBV7-2 TRBD1 . TGTGCCAGCAGCCCAAGACAGGGGGCTATGAATGAGCAGTTCTTC CASSPRQGAMNEQFF
TRBJ2-7 TRBV12-3/TRBV12-4 . few TGTGCCAGCAGTTTAGCCAGGGCGAACACCTACGAGCAGTACTTC CASSLARANTYEQYF
TRBJ2-5 TRBV7-2 . . TGTGCCAGCAGCTTAGCGTGGCAGCCAGAGACCCAGTACTTC CASSLAWQPETQYF
TRBJ1-1 TRBV3-1 . once TGTGCCAGCAGCCAGGCACAGGTGAACACTGAAGCTTTCTTT CASSQAQVNTEAFF
TRBJ1-2 TRBV5-1 . few TGCGCCAGCAGCTTGGATCGGGGGAGTAACTATGGCTACACCTTC CASSLDRGSNYGYTF
TRBJ1-1 TRBV20-1 . . TGCAGCAGACAGCGCTCGGGAAGCACTGAAGCTTTCTTT CSRQRSGSTEAFF
TRBJ2-6 TRBV11-2 . . TGTGCCAGCAGCTTACGGCCCATGGAGGGATCTGGGGCCAACGTCCTGACTTTC CASSLRPMEGSGANVLTF
TRBJ2-3 TRBV6-1 TRBD2 . TGTGCCAGCAGTCAGACTAGCAGGCCAGATACGCAGTATTTT CASSQTSRPDTQYF
TRBJ2-7 TRBV5-6 . few TGTGCCAGCAGCTTGGGACGGATCCTCTACGAGCAGTACTTC CASSLGRILYEQYF
TRBJ2-2 TRBV28 . . TGTGCCAGCAGTTCTCCCGCGAACACCGGGGAGCTGTTTTTT CASSSPANTGELFF
TRBJ1-6 TRBV6-1 . . TGTGCCAGCAGTGAGACAATTTATAATTCACCCCTCCACTTT CASSETIYNSPLHF
TRBJ1-2 TRBV3-1 . . TGTGCCAGCAGCCAGATAGGCGCAGAATATGGCTACACCTTC CASSQIGAEYGYTF
TRBJ2-7 TRBV30 TRBD1 . TGTGCCTGGAGTGGGACAGGGGTAGGCGAGCAGTACTTC CAWSGTGVGEQYF
TRBJ1-1 TRBV6-2/TRBV6-3 . . TGTGCCAGCAGTTACTGGCCGAGAGGGAACACTGAAGCTTTCTTT CASSYWPRGNTEAFF
TRBJ2-1 TRBV3-1 . few TGTGCCAGCAGCCATGCGGGCCTAAGCTCCTACAATGAGCAGTTCTTC CASSHAGLSSYNEQFF
TRBJ1-5 TRBV11-2 TRBD1 few TGTGCCAGCAGCTTAGGATTAAGACAGGGTTCTCAGCCCCAGCATTTT CASSLGLRQGSQPQHF
TRBJ1-3 TRBV29-1 TRBD1 many TGCACCCGGGACAGCAAGACTGGAAACACCATATATTTT CTRDSKTGNTIYF
TRBJ1-1 TRBV11-3 . few TGTGCCAGCAGCCCCGTCGGAGGGCAGAGGTATTTTTCCACTGAAGCTTTCTTT CASSPVGGQRYFSTEAFF
TRBJ2-7 TRBV28 . few TGTGCCAGCAGTTCGTACGAAACGAGTAGCTACGAGCAGTACTTC CASSSYETSSYEQYF
TRBJ1-5 TRBV20-1 . few TGCAGTGCCGTACAGGGTAATAATCAGCCCCAGCATTTT CSAVQGNNQPQHF
TRBJ2-1 TRBV2 . few TGTGCCAGCCGGGGGCCAGGCACCTACAATGAGCAGTTCTTC CASRGPGTYNEQFF
TRBJ1-2 TRBV28 TRBD1 . TGTGCCAGCGCCGGGACAGGGTTTTTGTTAACTGGGGGCTACACCTTC CASAGTGFLLTGGYTF
TRBJ2-3 TRBV21-1 . . TGTGCCAGCAGCAAAGCCAGGCAGGGGGCCGGGACAGATACGCAGTATTTT CASSKARQGAGTDTQYF
TRBJ1-4 TRBV6-2/TRBV6-3 . many TGTGCCAGCAGTGGGCGGAGGGAAAAACTGTTTTTT CASSGRREKLFF
TRBJ1-5 TRBV7-2 . many TGTGCCAGCAGCTCGACTAATCAGCCCCAGCATTTT CASSSTNQPQHF
TRBJ1-2 TRBV12-3/TRBV12-4 . many TGTGCCAGCAGTTTAGGGGCAGCTCGCTATGGCTACACCTTC CASSLGAARYGYTF
TRBJ2-7 TRBV6-1 TRBD1 once TGTGCCACTAAACTATATGGACAGGGATCTTACGAGCAGTACTTC CATKLYGQGSYEQYF
TRBJ2-4 TRBV12-3/TRBV12-4 . . TGTGCCAGCAGTTTCGGGGGTGGGAGCAAAAACATTCAGTACTTC CASSFGGGSKNIQYF
TRBJ1-4 TRBV14 . . TGTGCCAGCAGCCCGTATGGTGAAAAACTGTTTTTT CASSPYGEKLFF
TRBJ2-1 TRBV11-2 TRBD2 . TGTGCCAGCAGATCACTAGCGGTAGCGCAGTTCTTC CASRSLAVAQFF
TRBJ2-1 TRBV19 TRBD1 few TGTGCCAGTAGTCCGGGACAGGGTTGGGGTGAGCAGTTCTTC CASSPGQGWGEQFF
TRBJ1-1 TRBV27 . . TGTGCCAGCAGTTTCGGAGGGCCCCCCCTGAACACTGAAGCTTTCTTT CASSFGGPPLNTEAFF
TRBJ1-6 TRBV4-3 . . TGCGCCAGCAGCCAAACAGCTGCCGGGTCACCCCTCCACTTT CASSQTAAGSPLHF
TRBJ1-5 TRBV15 . few TGTGCCACCAGCACCCCAGCCTATAAGGGGGCCCAGCATTTT CATSTPAYKGAQHF
TRBJ2-7 TRBV12-3/TRBV12-4 . . TGTGCCAGCAGTTTATTGGGCGGAAACTACGAGCAGTACTTC CASSLLGGNYEQYF
TRBJ1-2 TRBV5-6 . few TGTGCCAGCAGCCCACCGGGTAGTGCTAACTATGGCTACACCTTC CASSPPGSANYGYTF
TRBJ1-1 TRBV11-2 . few TGTGCCAGCAGCTTGCAAGTTGGGACGAACACTGAAGCTTTCTTT CASSLQVGTNTEAFF
TRBJ2-3 TRBV12-3/TRBV12-4 TRBD1 . TGTGCCAGCAGTTTAGACAGGGGTTACACAGATACGCAGTATTTT CASSLDRGYTDTQYF
TRBJ2-1 TRBV5-1 . few TGCGCCAGCAGCTTGTCCGCCCGACAGTCCAACTACAATGAGCAGTTCTTC CASSLSARQSNYNEQFF
TRBJ2-1 TRBV12-3/TRBV12-4 TRBD1 few TGTGCCAGCAGAGAGACAGGGTCCTACAATGAGCAGTTCTTC CASRETGSYNEQFF
TRBJ2-1 TRBV9 . few TGTGCCAGCAGCCCCCGGACTGGCCCAAGAGCCTACAATGAGCAGTTCTTC CASSPRTGPRAYNEQFF
TRBJ2-3 TRBV2 . . TGTGCCAGCAGTGAAGCGCTTCGAGACCAGCGGTGTGATACGCAGTATTTT CASSEALRDQRCDTQYF
TRBJ1-5 TRBV4-2 TRBD1 . TGTGCCAGCAGCCGCATCACAGGGGCCAATCAGCCCCAGCATTTT CASSRITGANQPQHF
TRBJ1-6 TRBV6-1 TRBD1 few TGTGCCAGCAGTGCTTCGGACAGGGTATATTCACCCCTCCACTTT CASSASDRVYSPLHF
TRBJ1-4 TRBV14 . . TGTGCCAGCAGCCAAGATGAAAAACTGTTTTTT CASSQDEKLFF